This TCR beta chain was observed in a study of STAT5B mutations in CD4+ large granular lymphocyte leukemia. Study in general: The CDR3 'QG' motif was associated with a particular HLA allele among healthy donors.

This CDR3 has 16 residues. In germline, CDR1 is MNHNY, CDR2 SVGAGI (reference sequence). The ends lost 6 bases at V and 0 bases at J; junction bases unmatched: 7. Assay: immunoSEQ multiplex PCR; the TCRdb copy retains only in-frame clones and omits some. The repertoire holds more than 30,000 clones, with 65% to 70% as singletons. General study points: TRBV06-family usage was enriched in top patient clones (8/27) versus controls (2/35). Main leukemic clonotypes were patient-specific, but roughly 26% appeared at low frequency elsewhere.

A word on this clone: Its antigen remains unknown.

This sequence originates from a human donor in good health. This sequence joins TRBV6-6 and TRBJ1-3, with 8 nucleotides matching TRBD1. The sequenced material came from CD4+ T cells from blood buffy coats. The CDR3 DNA reads TGTGCCAGCAGCCGACGTGGGACAGGCTCTGGAAACACCATATATTTT. Translating it yields CASSRRGTGSGNTIYF.